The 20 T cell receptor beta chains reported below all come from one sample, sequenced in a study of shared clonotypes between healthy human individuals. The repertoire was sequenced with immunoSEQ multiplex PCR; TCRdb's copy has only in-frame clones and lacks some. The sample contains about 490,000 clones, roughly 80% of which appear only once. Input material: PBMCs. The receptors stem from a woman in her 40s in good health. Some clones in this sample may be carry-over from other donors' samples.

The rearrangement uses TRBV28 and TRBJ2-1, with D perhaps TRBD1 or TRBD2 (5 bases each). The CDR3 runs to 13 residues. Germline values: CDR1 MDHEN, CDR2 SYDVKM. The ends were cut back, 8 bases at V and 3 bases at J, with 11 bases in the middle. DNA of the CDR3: TGTGCCAGCCGGGGTGGGGGCTACAATGAGCAGTTCTTC. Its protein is CASRGGGYNEQFF.

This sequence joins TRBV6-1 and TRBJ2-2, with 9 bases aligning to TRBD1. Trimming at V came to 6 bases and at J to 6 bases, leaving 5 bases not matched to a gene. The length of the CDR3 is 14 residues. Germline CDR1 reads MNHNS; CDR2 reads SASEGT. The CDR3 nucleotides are TGTGCCAGCAGGGGGACAGGGTTTCCCGGGGAGCTGTTTTTT. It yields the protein CASRGTGFPGELFF.

Here the CDR3 DNA reads TGTGCCAGCAGCCCTTCGGGACAGTATTCAGAAGCTTTCTTT. Translating it yields CASSPSGQYSEAFF. The chain joins TRBV7-2 to TRBJ1-1, with 7 positions matching TRBD1. The CDR3 sequence is 14 residues long. Germline V CDR1 and CDR2: SGHTA, FQGNSA. Trimming took 5 bases from V and 8 from J; bases not matched to a gene: 11.

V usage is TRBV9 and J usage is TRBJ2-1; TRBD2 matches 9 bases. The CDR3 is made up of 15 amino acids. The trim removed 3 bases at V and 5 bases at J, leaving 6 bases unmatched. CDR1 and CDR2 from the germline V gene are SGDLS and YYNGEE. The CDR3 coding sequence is TGTGCCAGCAGCGCGCGACTAGCGGCCCACAATGAGCAGTTCTTC. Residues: CASSARLAAHNEQFF.

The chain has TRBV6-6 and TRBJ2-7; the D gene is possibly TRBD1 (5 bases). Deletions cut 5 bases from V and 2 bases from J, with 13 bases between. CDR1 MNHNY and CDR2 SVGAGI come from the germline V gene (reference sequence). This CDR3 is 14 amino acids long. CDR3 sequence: CASSRSGQPYEQYF. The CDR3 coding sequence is TGTGCCAGCAGTAGGTCAGGGCAGCCCTACGAGCAGTACTTC.

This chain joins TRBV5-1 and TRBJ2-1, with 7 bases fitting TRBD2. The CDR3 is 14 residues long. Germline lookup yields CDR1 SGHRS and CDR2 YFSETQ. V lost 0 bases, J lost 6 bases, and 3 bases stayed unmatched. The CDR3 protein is CASSLVSGVNEQFF. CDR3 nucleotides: TGCGCCAGCAGCTTGGTCAGCGGGGTCAATGAGCAGTTCTTC.

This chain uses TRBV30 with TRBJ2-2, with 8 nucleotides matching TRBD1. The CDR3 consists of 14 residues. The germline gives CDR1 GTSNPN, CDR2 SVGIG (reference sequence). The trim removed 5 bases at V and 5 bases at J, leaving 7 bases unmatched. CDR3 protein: CAWRGRGQTGELFF. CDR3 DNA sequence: TGTGCCTGGCGGGGCAGGGGGCAAACCGGGGAGCTGTTTTTT.

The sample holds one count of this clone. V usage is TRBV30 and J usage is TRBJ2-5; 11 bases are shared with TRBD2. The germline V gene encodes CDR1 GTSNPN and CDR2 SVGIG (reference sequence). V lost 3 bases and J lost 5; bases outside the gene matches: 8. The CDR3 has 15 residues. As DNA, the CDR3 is TGTGCCTGGAGCATAGCGGGAGGGCCAGGTGAGACCCAGTACTTC. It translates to CAWSIAGGPGETQYF.

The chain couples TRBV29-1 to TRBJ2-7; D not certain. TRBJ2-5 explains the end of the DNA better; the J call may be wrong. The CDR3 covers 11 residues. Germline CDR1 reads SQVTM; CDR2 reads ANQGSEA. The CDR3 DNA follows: TGCAGCGTTGTTGAGCAAGAGACCCAGTACTTC. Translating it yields CSVVEQETQYF.

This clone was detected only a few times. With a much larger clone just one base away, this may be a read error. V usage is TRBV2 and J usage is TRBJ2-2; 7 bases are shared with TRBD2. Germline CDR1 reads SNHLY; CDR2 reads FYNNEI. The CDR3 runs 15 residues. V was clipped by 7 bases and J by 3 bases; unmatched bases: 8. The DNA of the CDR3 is TGTGCCAGCACGCTACTAGCGTGGGACACCGGGGAGCTGTTTTTT. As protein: CASTLLAWDTGELFF.

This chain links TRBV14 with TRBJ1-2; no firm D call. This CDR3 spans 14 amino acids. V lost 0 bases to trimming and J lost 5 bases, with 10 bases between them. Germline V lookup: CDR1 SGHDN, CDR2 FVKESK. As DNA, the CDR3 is TGTGCCAGCAGCCAAGACAGGAGTACTTATGGCTACACCTTC. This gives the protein CASSQDRSTYGYTF.

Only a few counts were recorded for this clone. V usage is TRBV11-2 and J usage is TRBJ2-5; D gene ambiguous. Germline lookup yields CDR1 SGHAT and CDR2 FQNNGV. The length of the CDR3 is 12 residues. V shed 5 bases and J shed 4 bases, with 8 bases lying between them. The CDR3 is CASSQGRETQYF. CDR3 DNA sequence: TGTGCCAGCAGCCAAGGCAGAGAGACCCAGTACTTC.

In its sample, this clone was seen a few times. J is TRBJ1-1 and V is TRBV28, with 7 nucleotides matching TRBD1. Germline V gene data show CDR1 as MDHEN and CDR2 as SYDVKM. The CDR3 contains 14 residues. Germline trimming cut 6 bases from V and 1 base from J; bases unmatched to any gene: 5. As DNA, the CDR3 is TGTGCCAGCAGCCCGGGACAGACGAACACTGAAGCTTTCTTT. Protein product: CASSPGQTNTEAFF.

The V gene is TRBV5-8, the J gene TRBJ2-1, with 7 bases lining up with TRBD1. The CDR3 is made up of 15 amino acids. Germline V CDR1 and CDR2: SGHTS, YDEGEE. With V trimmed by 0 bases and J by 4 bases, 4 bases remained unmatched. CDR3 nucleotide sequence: TGTGCCAGCAGCTTGGTCGGACAGGTTTACAATGAGCAGTTCTTC. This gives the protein CASSLVGQVYNEQFF.

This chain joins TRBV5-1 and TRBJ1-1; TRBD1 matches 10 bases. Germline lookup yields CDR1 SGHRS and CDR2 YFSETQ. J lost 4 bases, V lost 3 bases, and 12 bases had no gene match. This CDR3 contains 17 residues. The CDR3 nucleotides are TGCGCCAGCAGCTCGAGGGGACAGGGGCTGATGGGCACTGAAGCTTTCTTT. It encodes CASSSRGQGLMGTEAFF.

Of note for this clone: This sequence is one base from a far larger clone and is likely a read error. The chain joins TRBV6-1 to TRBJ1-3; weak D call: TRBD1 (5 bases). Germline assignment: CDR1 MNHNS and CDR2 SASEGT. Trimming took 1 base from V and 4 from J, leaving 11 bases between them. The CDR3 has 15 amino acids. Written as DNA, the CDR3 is TGTGCCAGCAGTGAAGTATGGGGCTCCGGAAACACCATATATTTT. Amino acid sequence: CASSEVWGSGNTIYF.

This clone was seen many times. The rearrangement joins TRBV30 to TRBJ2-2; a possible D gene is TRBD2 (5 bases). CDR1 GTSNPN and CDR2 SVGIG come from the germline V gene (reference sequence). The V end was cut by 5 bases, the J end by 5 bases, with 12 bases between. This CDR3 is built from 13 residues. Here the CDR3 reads CAWERPRTGELFF. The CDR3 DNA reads TGTGCCTGGGAGCGGCCACGGACCGGGGAGCTGTTTTTT.

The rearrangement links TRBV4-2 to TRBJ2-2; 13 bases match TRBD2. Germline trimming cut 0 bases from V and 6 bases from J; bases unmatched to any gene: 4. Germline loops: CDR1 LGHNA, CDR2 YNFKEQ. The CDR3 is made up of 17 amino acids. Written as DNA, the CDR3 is TGTGCCAGCAGCCAAGATGGACTAGCGGGAGCAGCCGGGGAGCTGTTTTTT. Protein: CASSQDGLAGAAGELFF.

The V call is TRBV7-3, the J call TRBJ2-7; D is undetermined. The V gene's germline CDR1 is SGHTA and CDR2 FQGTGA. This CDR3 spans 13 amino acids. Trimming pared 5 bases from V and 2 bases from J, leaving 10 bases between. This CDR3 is CASSADPAYEQYF. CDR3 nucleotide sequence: TGTGCCAGCAGCGCGGACCCGGCCTACGAGCAGTACTTC.

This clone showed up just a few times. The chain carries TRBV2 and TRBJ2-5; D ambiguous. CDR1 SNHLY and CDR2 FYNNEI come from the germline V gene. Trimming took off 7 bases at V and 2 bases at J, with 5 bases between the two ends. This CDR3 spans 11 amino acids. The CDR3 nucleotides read TGTGCCAGCACCCAGCAAGAGACCCAGTACTTC. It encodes CASTQQETQYF.